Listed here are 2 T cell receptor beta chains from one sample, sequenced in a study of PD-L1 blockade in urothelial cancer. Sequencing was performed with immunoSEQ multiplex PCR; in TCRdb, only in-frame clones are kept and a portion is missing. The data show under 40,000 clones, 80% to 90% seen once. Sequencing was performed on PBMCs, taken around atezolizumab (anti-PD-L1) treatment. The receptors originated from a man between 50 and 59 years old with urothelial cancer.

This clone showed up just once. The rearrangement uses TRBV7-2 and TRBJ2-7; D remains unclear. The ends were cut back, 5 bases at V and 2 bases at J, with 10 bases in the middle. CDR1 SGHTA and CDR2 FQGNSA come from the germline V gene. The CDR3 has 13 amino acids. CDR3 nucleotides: TGTGCCAGCAGCCCAGAGCGTACCTACGAGCAGTACTTC. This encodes CASSPERTYEQYF. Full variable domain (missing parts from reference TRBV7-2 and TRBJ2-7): GAGVSQSPSNKVTEKGKDVELRCDPISGHTALYWYRQSLGQGLEFLIYFQGNSAPDKSGLPSDRFSAERTGGSVSTLTIQRTQQEDSAVYLCASSPERTYEQYFGPGTRLTVT.

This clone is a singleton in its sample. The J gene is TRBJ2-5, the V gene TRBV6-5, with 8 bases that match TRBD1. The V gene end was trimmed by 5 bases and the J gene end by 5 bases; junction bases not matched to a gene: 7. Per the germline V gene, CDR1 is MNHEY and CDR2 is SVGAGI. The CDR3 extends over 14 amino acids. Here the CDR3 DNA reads TGTGCCAGCAGTAAGCAGGGGGCGTGGGAGACCCAGTACTTC. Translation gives CASSKQGAWETQYF.